This TCR beta chain is from a study of shared clonotypes between healthy human individuals (dated by TCRdb to 2018 to 2021). About the investigation overall: The cohort included three men and two women between 18 and 49 years of age. For each donor, three plates each were used for CD4 naive and CD4 memory, two plates were used for CD8 naive, and one plate was used for CD8 memory. To increase sequencing depth and limit assay-specific biases, different laboratories used diverse techniques to prepare libraries and sequence TCR repertoires. Per donor, leukapheresis produced somewhere between about 0.85 and 10 billion PBMCs. To estimate repertoire size and how much clonotypes are shared between individuals, the study performed deep sequencing of blood TCR repertoires from about five healthy adults.

Healthy HIV-negative adults with no recently reported acute infections or vaccinations were included as donors. Only Caucasian adults living in Nashville, Tennessee, USA were represented among the donors. CD8 memory samples consisted of magnetically selected CD45RO+ cells combined with CCR7-negative CD45RA+ effector memory (TemRA) cells. After blood collection by leukapheresis, PBMCs were isolated using Ficoll-Histopaque density gradient centrifugation and then cryopreserved in the vapor phase of liquid nitrogen. Purity and quantity of every magnetically sorted T cell population were checked by analytical flow cytometry. Genomic DNA was isolated from every sorted fraction and measured by UV absorbance on a Nanodrop 2000c. For this clone: The target of this receptor is not known. There are no base qualities to consult, and no much larger clone falls within one base.

What the authors observed across the whole study: About 5% of naive CD4, around 3.5% of naive CD8, roughly 2.4% of memory CD4, and around 0.42% of memory CD8 clonotypes were shared across several donors. Even with the large sequencing depth, rarefaction of the sorted-subset datasets indicated that sequencing was incomplete. Pairwise subsampling indicated that sequencing depth was expected to affect the degree of clonotype sharing among donors. Sampling was restricted to blood, and TCR repertoires in tissue are likely to differ from TCR repertoires in blood. Compared with non-shared clonotypes, the clonotypes found in all four sorted-subset donors had higher generation probabilities. Because the study included only a small number of donors, the genetic and exposure-history diversity represented was limited. Larger estimated clonotype richness was generally found for naive subsets than for memory subsets.

TCR CDR3 regions were amplified from genomic DNA by multiplex PCR using the deep immunoSEQ assay. For each cell subset, the extracted genomic DNA was distributed evenly across all wells of several immunoSEQ 96-well plates, and each plate served as one replicate. For sorted subsets, around 200 ng genomic DNA, equal to 30,000 to 35,000 T cell genomes, was loaded into each replicate PCR. Purified libraries were measured with a Qubit 3.0 fluorometer, size-checked on a Bioanalyzer 2100, and measured again with the KAPA Library Quantification kit. A separate single-read 150-cycle Illumina NextSeq 550 flow cell was used to sequence each immunoSEQ 96-well plate. The paper's data handling went like this. The immunoSEQ output contained only junctional sequences without quality scores, so filtering could not match that applied to full-length reads. Sequences were annotated with PyIR, a Python wrapper for IgBLAST v1.9, using IMGT germline references to assign V/J genes and CDR3. Any read was removed if the V/J assignment was weak (E-value above 1e-6), the CDR3 was missing, or the read contained stop codons, out-of-frame junctions, or ambiguous translated residues. V3J clonotypes were defined by identical inferred V gene, J gene, and CDR3 amino acid sequence. Percentage overlap between repertoires was computed as shared unique clonotypes divided by the size of the smaller repertoire. Richness of each repertoire was evaluated using RTK rarefaction, the Chao1 estimator, and Recon v2.1 estimates of unobserved clonotypes. Generation probabilities were computed with OLGA for all TCRbeta clonotypes obtained by the gDNA method from several donors. In TCRdb, the immuneACCESS table is reduced to in-frame sequences with V and J assigned. These tables do not hold every clone; where another copy was compared, an unresolved V gene accounts for under half, and the others remain unexplained. D and trimming come from the DNA, and the V and J calls and clone size come from that table. This sample lists tens of thousands of clones; under 65% were detected once. Around 52% of the sample is held by the ten biggest clonotypes.

V is pruned by 4 bases and J by 8 bases, leaving 13 bases of the junction without a gene match. The CDR3 sequence holds 16 residues, the cysteine and phenylalanine included. Kept here is only the CDR3 DNA, which spans 48 bases and is read in frame from base 1. CDR1 and CDR2 (MGHDK, SYGVNS) derive from the germline V gene. Sequencing was performed on memory CD8+ T cells sorted from blood. This specimen's cell subset or site label, per the study, means: CD45RO+ cells pooled with CCR7-negative TemRA cells. The chain joins TRBV25-1 to TRBJ2-7, and TRBD2 aligns with 11 junction nucleotides. This sequence originates from a man under 40 in good health. DNA sequence: TGTGCCAGCAGTGCACCTCCGGGACTAGCGGCTGAAAAGCAGTACTTC. Its protein reads: CASSAPPGLAAEKQYF.